This is a list of T cell receptor beta chains from one sample in a study of shared clonotypes between healthy human individuals. Data came from immunoSEQ multiplex PCR; TCRdb stores just in-frame clones and leaves some out. The sample lists around 2.1 million clones; 95% were seen once. Sequencing used naive CD4+ T cells sorted from blood. All receptors come from a man between 18 and 35 years old in good health. The CDR3 runs from the conserved cysteine through the conserved F or W.

CDR3,V
CAISESGGQGINQPQHF,TRBV10-3
CASSQEGSYGYTF,TRBV4-1
CASSLADYEQYF,TRBV5-6
CASSFPGQDNTEAFF,TRBV5-4
CASSRQGDLPNSPLHF,TRBV5-1
CASSYIGQGPYEQYF,TRBV6-5
CASQVALSSYEQYF,TRBV7-8
CASSRSRDRNSPLHF,TRBV7-9
CASSLRGETQYF,TRBV5-1
CASSLGQGGTF,TRBV7-9
CARGHRRDQPQHF,TRBV12-5
CASSNREGATEQYF,TRBV6-1
CASSIGLDGNTIYF,TRBV19
CASSQDPGTTRDGYTF,TRBV4-1
CSGGTGGYNEQFF,TRBV29-1
CAWTSGGRNEQFF,TRBV30
CASSGVIYGYTF,TRBV4-1
CASSVGTVAGEQFF,TRBV5-1
CASSTQQGSSPLHF,TRBV5-1
CASSLVQNQPQHF,TRBV7-2
CASSEVTSVATNEQFF,TRBV28
CAWSRSGGSDEAFF,TRBV30
CASRMTDYGYTF,TRBV6-1